The 5 T cell receptor beta chains listed next were all sequenced from one sample in a study of control samples from healthy donors and cancer patients (dated by TCRdb to the early 2020s). The library was generated by the immunoSEQ multiplex PCR assay. TCRdb's version of the immuneACCESS table is confined to in-frame rearrangements and falls short of the full clone set. An unresolved V gene accounts for under half of the shortfall where checked; the remainder is of unknown origin. For this sample there are more than 50,000 clones; about 96% appear just once. Roughly 1.1% of the sample is taken by the ten largest. The material sequenced was blood. The receptors derive from a woman aged 18-29 years in good health.

The sample holds one count of this clone. V is TRBV5-5 and J is TRBJ1-2, with D possibly being TRBD1 (5 bases). Trimming shortened V by 0 bases and J by 2 bases, and 17 bases separated the two germline ends. Germline CDR1 and CDR2: SGHKS and YYEKEE (reference sequence). The CDR3 totals 17 residues. The CDR3 DNA sequence: TGTGCCAGCAGCTTGGCCCTGGGGACTCTTGGAAACTATGGCTACACCTTC. It translates to CASSLALGTLGNYGYTF.

The chain joins TRBV5-1 to TRBJ1-2; D is ambiguous. CDR3 length: 13 amino acids. Germline V gene lookup returns CDR1 SGHRS and CDR2 YFSETQ. V lost 0 bases to trimming and J lost 5 bases, with 8 bases between them. CDR3: CASSLARGYGYTF. The CDR3 DNA is TGCGCCAGCAGCTTGGCCAGAGGGTATGGCTACACCTTC.

The V gene is TRBV10-1, the J gene TRBJ2-7; tentative D call: TRBD2 (5 bases). The V gene's germline CDR1 is WNHNN and CDR2 SYGVQD (reference sequence). The CDR3 runs to 14 residues. V was cut by 6 bases and J by 6 bases, with 18 bases left in between. The CDR3 nucleotides read TGCGCCAGCAGCCCCCGGACTGGTTACTCCGAGCAGTACTTC. The encoded protein is CASSPRTGYSEQYF.

This chain connects TRBV7-2 to TRBJ2-2; a possible D gene is TRBD1 (6 bases). The CDR3 extends over 16 amino acids. The V gene lost 2 bases and the J gene lost 5 bases, with 15 bases spanning the gap. The germline gives CDR1 SGHTA, CDR2 FQGNSA. The CDR3 bases are TGTGCCAGCAGCTTAAGACCGGGACAAAGAACCGGGGAGCTGTTTTTT. This gives the protein CASSLRPGQRTGELFF. The full variable domain, rest sourced from reference TRBV7-2 and TRBJ2-2, is GAGVSQSPSNKVTEKGKDVELRCDPISGHTALYWYRQSLGQGLEFLIYFQGNSAPDKSGLPSDRFSAERTGGSVSTLTIQRTQQEDSAVYLCASSLRPGQRTGELFFGEGSRLTVL.

The CDR3 sequence is CASSLVGVNSPLHF. CDR3 coding DNA: TGTGCCAGCAGCTTAGTAGGGGTCAATTCACCCCTCCACTTT. The chain carries TRBV11-2 and TRBJ1-6; D is possibly TRBD1 (5 bases). The CDR3 totals 14 residues. The V end lost 1 base, the J end lost 7 bases, and 8 bases lay between the germline ends. Germline-derived CDR1 and CDR2 are SGHAT and FQNNGV.